The 10 T cell receptor beta chains presented below share a single source sample, sequenced in a study of graft-versus-host responses after intestinal transplantation. Here immunoSEQ multiplex PCR was the method, and the copy in TCRdb shows in-frame clones only, minus some. The sample has about 120,000 clones, roughly 95% seen once. The antigens of these receptors remain unknown. This sample comprised unstimulated CD8+ T cells sorted from spleen or lymph node cells, obtained before intestinal transplant. These receptors all come from a human donor who received an intestinal transplant.

This sequence joins TRBV28 and TRBJ1-5, with D maybe TRBD1 (5 bases). This CDR3 is 16 amino acids long. From germline, CDR1 is MDHEN and CDR2 SYDVKM. Deletions cut 8 bases from V and 4 bases from J, with 21 bases between. The CDR3 loop reads CASGTRQSLINQPQHF. In DNA form, the CDR3 reads TGTGCCAGCGGTACTCGACAGTCGCTAATTAATCAGCCCCAGCATTTT.

This clone was picked up one time. The V gene is TRBV5-1, the J gene TRBJ1-3, with D unclear. This CDR3 comprises 14 residues. V lost 0 bases and J lost 0, with 4 bases in between. CDR1 and CDR2 (germline): SGHRS, YFSETQ. CDR3 nucleotide sequence: TGCGCCAGCAGCTTGGACTGCTCTGGAAACACCATATATTTT. Translation: CASSLDCSGNTIYF.

The chain recombines TRBV28 with TRBJ2-1, with 9 bases lining up with TRBD2. Losses at the gene ends were 3 bases for V and 3 bases for J; bases not matched to a gene: 24. From germline, CDR1 is MDHEN and CDR2 SYDVKM. The CDR3 length is 22 residues. CDR3 protein: CASSFVIRKAGGLASVYNEQFF. As DNA, the CDR3 is TGTGCCAGCAGTTTTGTTATTCGGAAAGCGGGAGGCCTTGCCTCCGTCTACAATGAGCAGTTCTTC.

This clone has only one observation. V gene TRBV7-9 combines with J gene TRBJ2-1; the match to TRBD2 covers 11 bases. CDR1 is SEHNR, CDR2 FQNEAQ, per germline (reference sequence). The CDR3 runs to 19 residues. The J segment lost 5 bases and the V segment lost 6 bases, leaving 18 bases of the junction unmatched. The CDR3 coding sequence is TGTGCCAGCAGGAAAACCGGGACTAGCGGTCCCGCAGGAGACAATGAGCAGTTCTTC. The encoded protein is CASRKTGTSGPAGDNEQFF.

This chain joins TRBV11-2 and TRBJ1-1; D is uncertain. Trimming removed 5 bases from V and 8 bases from J, with 9 bases in between. From germline, CDR1 is SGHAT and CDR2 FQNNGV. This CDR3 comprises 11 residues. CDR3: CASSQNVEAFF. As DNA, the CDR3 is TGTGCCAGCAGCCAGAATGTCGAAGCTTTCTTT.

This sequence joins TRBV4-2 and TRBJ2-7; 8 bases are shared with TRBD2. The CDR3 runs to 17 residues. The junction had 11 bases not matched to a gene; V was cut back by 1 base and J by 3 bases. Looked up from germline, CDR1 is LGHNA and CDR2 is YNFKEQ. CDR3: CASSQAPDLAGGYEQYF. CDR3 nucleotide sequence: TGTGCCAGCAGCCAAGCCCCTGACCTAGCGGGTGGCTACGAGCAGTACTTC.

V and J are TRBV13 and TRBJ2-1, with D perhaps TRBD2 (7 bases). The CDR3 totals 16 residues. Trimming left V 5 bases short and J 2 bases short, with 16 bases between. The germline gives CDR1 PRHDT, CDR2 FYEKMQ (reference sequence). The CDR3 sequence: CASSERGGDPYNEQFF. The CDR3 coding sequence is TGTGCCAGCAGCGAAAGAGGGGGGGACCCCTACAATGAGCAGTTCTTC.

Turning to this clone: Other DNA sequences within the sample encode an identical CDR3. The CDR3 nucleotides read TGTGCCAGCAGTTTGCGGGGCAATGAGCAGTTCTTC. Its protein product is CASSLRGNEQFF. The chain links TRBV27 to TRBJ2-1, with a weak D call TRBD2 (6 bases). The CDR3 runs 12 residues. V was shortened by 3 bases and J by 6 bases, with 6 bases between the two germline ends. In germline, CDR1 is MNHEY, CDR2 SMNVEV (reference sequence).

The V gene is TRBV30, the J gene TRBJ2-3; D might be TRBD2 (6 bases). V was shortened by 2 bases and J by 2 bases, with 14 bases between the two germline ends. CDR1 is GTSNPN and CDR2 is SVGIG in the germline V gene (reference sequence). The CDR3 is 15 amino acids. DNA for the CDR3: TGTGCCTGGAGTTCCGGACTGGGACTCACAGATACGCAGTATTTT. Amino acid sequence: CAWSSGLGLTDTQYF.

With regard to this clone: The same CDR3 can be traced to other DNA sequences in this sample. The chain is built from TRBV27 and TRBJ1-6; D not resolved. The V end was cut by 0 bases, the J end by 7 bases, with 4 bases between. Germline V CDR1 and CDR2: MNHEY, SMNVEV (reference sequence). The CDR3 sequence is 13 residues long. The CDR3 spells CASSLSLNSPLHF. The CDR3 DNA sequence: TGTGCCAGCAGTTTATCGCTAAATTCACCCCTCCACTTT.